One and the same sample provided the 24 T cell receptor beta chains below, sequenced in a study of blood T cell repertoires in COVID-19. Measured with immunoSEQ multiplex PCR; TCRdb has only the in-frame clones, and not every one. The repertoire holds 90,000 or so clones, with 70% to 80% as singletons. The source material was peripheral blood. Source of these receptors: a human donor in a cohort sampled during active COVID-19.

The chain recombines TRBV7-8 with TRBJ2-1, with D maybe TRBD2 (5 bases). This CDR3 comprises 14 residues. Germline V gene lookup returns CDR1 SGHVS and CDR2 FQNEAQ. V was shortened by 1 base and J by 6 bases, with 10 bases between the two germline ends. The CDR3 here is CASSLVLAPNEQFF. CDR3 in DNA: TGTGCCAGCAGCTTAGTGCTAGCCCCCAATGAGCAGTTCTTC.

The V and J genes are TRBV30 and TRBJ2-7, with 9 bases fitting TRBD1. Germline V CDR1 and CDR2: GTSNPN, SVGIG (reference sequence). The CDR3 has 14 residues. Trimming took 3 bases from V and 5 from J; bases not matched to a gene: 8. The CDR3 DNA reads TGTGCCTGGAGCGGAGGGACAGGGTTCCACGAGCAGTACTTC. It yields the protein CAWSGGTGFHEQYF.

This sequence joins TRBV29-1 and TRBJ1-1; 9 positions match TRBD1. V gave up 7 bases and J gave up 3 bases; unmatched junction bases: 6. The CDR3 length is 13 residues. Germline V gives CDR1 SQVTM, CDR2 ANQGSEA. The CDR3 region is CSAGTGRDTEAFF. Written as DNA, the CDR3 is TGCAGCGCTGGGACAGGGAGGGACACTGAAGCTTTCTTT. The full variable domain, in which reference TRBV29-1 and TRBJ1-1 provide the parts outside the CDR3, is SAVISQKPSRDICQRGTSLTIQCQVDSQVTMMFWYRQQPGQSLTLIATANQGSEATYESGFVIDKFPISRPNLTFSTLTVSNMSPEDSSIYLCSAGTGRDTEAFFGQGTRLTVV.

The V call is TRBV5-6, the J call TRBJ1-4, with 8 bases matching TRBD1. Germline V gene lookup returns CDR1 SGHDT and CDR2 YYEEEE. The length of the CDR3 is 14 residues. V lost 6 bases, J lost 5 bases, and 6 bases stayed unmatched. CDR3: CASTRTGQNEKLFF. The DNA of the CDR3 is TGTGCCAGCACCAGGACAGGGCAGAATGAAAAACTGTTTTTT.

The chain uses TRBV14 and TRBJ2-7; 12 nucleotides align to TRBD2. The germline V gene encodes CDR1 SGHDN and CDR2 FVKESK. V was pared by 0 bases and J by 6 bases, with 6 bases of the junction left unmatched. The CDR3 spans 16 residues. The CDR3 coding sequence is TGTGCCAGCAGCCAAGATAGAGGACTAGCGGGGCTCGAGCAGTACTTC. Encoded protein: CASSQDRGLAGLEQYF.

V usage is TRBV5-1 and J usage is TRBJ2-2, with D tentatively TRBD2 (6 bases). The CDR3 extends over 14 amino acids. In germline, CDR1 is SGHRS, CDR2 YFSETQ. V lost 4 bases and J 7 bases, leaving 14 bases between the germline ends. Written as DNA, the CDR3 is TGCGCCAGCAGCCTCGGGACTCCCGACGGGGAGCTGTTTTTT. It specifies CASSLGTPDGELFF.

The chain has TRBV5-5 and TRBJ2-5; D gene unclear. This CDR3 has 14 residues. V dropped 0 bases and J dropped 1 base, with 7 bases sitting between them. The germline V gene has CDR1 SGHKS and CDR2 YYEKEE (reference sequence). The CDR3 reads CASSLGGFQETQYF. The CDR3, as DNA: TGTGCCAGCAGCTTGGGAGGTTTCCAAGAGACCCAGTACTTC.

The gene calls are TRBV27 and TRBJ1-1; a possible D gene is TRBD1 (5 bases). Between the trimmed V and J ends, which lost 10 bases and 1 base, there was a span of 19 bases. Germline V gene sequence: CDR1 MNHEY, CDR2 SMNVEV (reference sequence). The CDR3 loop spans 15 amino acids. DNA of the CDR3: TGTGCCACCAGGACCAGGTGGGGGGAGAACACTGAAGCTTTCTTT. Its protein product is CATRTRWGENTEAFF.

V is TRBV14 and J is TRBJ2-3, with D hard to call. V shed 2 bases and J shed 1 base, with 13 bases lying between them. This CDR3 is built from 16 residues. Germline V gene lookup returns CDR1 SGHDN and CDR2 FVKESK. CDR3 DNA sequence: TGTGCCAGCAGCCAACTTAAAACGGTCGGCACAGATACGCAGTATTTT. Its protein product is CASSQLKTVGTDTQYF.

The chain carries TRBV5-4 and TRBJ2-2; no reliable D call. Germline V CDR1 and CDR2: SGHNT, YYREEE (reference sequence). The CDR3 consists of 15 residues. V was shortened by 4 bases and J by 1 base, with 11 bases between the two germline ends. CDR3 in amino acids: CASSPGAENTGELFF. CDR3 nucleotide sequence: TGTGCCAGCAGCCCTGGCGCGGAGAACACCGGGGAGCTGTTTTTT.

The chain links TRBV6-6 to TRBJ1-2; TRBD1 agrees at 7 bases. Germline lookup yields CDR1 MNHNY and CDR2 SVGAGI (reference sequence). V trimming: 5 bases; J trimming: 2 bases; junction bases outside the gene matches: 11. This CDR3 region has 16 residues. The CDR3 sequence: CASSKPGTEANYGYTF. CDR3 DNA: TGTGCCAGCAGTAAACCCGGGACAGAGGCCAACTATGGCTACACCTTC.

This rearrangement joins TRBV5-1 to TRBJ2-7; 7 positions agree with TRBD2. CDR1 is SGHRS and CDR2 is YFSETQ in the germline V gene. There are 16 residues in the CDR3. J lost 3 bases, V lost 2 bases, and 11 bases had no gene match. DNA of the CDR3: TGCGCCAGCAGCTTCGGTTTAGCGGGTACCTACTACGAGCAGTACTTC. Translated, it gives CASSFGLAGTYYEQYF. The full variable domain, completed using reference TRBV5-1 and TRBJ2-7, is KAGVTQTPRYLIKTRGQQVTLSCSPISGHRSVSWYQQTPGQGLQFLFEYFSETQRNKGNFPGRFSGRQFSNSRSEMNVSTLELGDSALYLCASSFGLAGTYYEQYFGPGTRLTVT.

V and J are TRBV4-1 and TRBJ2-5, with TRBD2 matching 9 bases. Germline CDR1 MGHRA, CDR2 YSYEKL. Trimming removed 0 bases from V and 12 bases from J; junction bases left unmatched: 14. There are 16 residues in the CDR3. The CDR3, as DNA: TGCGCCAGCAGCCAAGAGGCTAGCGGGACACCCCGCAAAAAGTACTTC. This codes for CASSQEASGTPRKKYF.

The chain is built from TRBV11-3 and TRBJ2-7; D possibly corresponds to TRBD1 (6 bases). CDR3 size: 15 residues. Trimming removed 5 bases at V and 3 bases at J, with 17 bases between. Germline V CDR1 and CDR2: SGHNT, YENEEA. The chain's CDR3 is CASSPEAGDNYEQYF. CDR3 DNA: TGTGCCAGCAGCCCAGAGGCCGGGGACAACTACGAGCAGTACTTC.

This clone was counted a single time. The rearrangement links TRBV9 to TRBJ2-4, with D possibly TRBD2 on 6 matching bases. V dropped 0 bases and J dropped 0 bases, with 10 bases sitting between them. The CDR3 is 16 residues long. The germline CDR1 and CDR2 sequences are SGDLS and YYNGEE. CDR3 nucleotide sequence: TGTGCCAGCAGCGTAGTGGGGGGACTAGCCAAAAACATTCAGTACTTC. Encoded protein: CASSVVGGLAKNIQYF. Full variable domain (missing parts from reference TRBV9 and TRBJ2-4): DSGVTQTPKHLITATGQRVTLRCSPRSGDLSVYWYQQSLDQGLQFLIQYYNGEERAKGNILERFSAQQFPDLHSELNLSSLELGDSALYFCASSVVGGLAKNIQYFGAGTRLSVL.

The CDR3: CASSPLTGSSGYTF. In DNA, the CDR3 is TGTGCCAGCAGCCCCTTGACAGGGAGTTCTGGCTACACCTTC. The chain employs TRBV3-1 (or the pseudogene TRBV3-2) and TRBJ1-2, with 7 bases aligning to TRBD1. Looked up from germline, CDR1 is LGHDT and CDR2 is YNNKEL (reference sequence). The CDR3 consists of 14 residues. The V gene end was trimmed by 4 bases and the J gene end by 7 bases; junction bases not matched to a gene: 9.

The chain uses TRBV6-1 and TRBJ2-5; D is possibly TRBD2 (5 bases). The CDR3 length is 13 residues. Germline-derived CDR1 and CDR2 are MNHNS and SASEGT. Between the trimmed V and J ends, which lost 6 bases and 5 bases, there was a span of 13 bases. CDR3 sequence reads: CASSAWELETQYF. DNA for the CDR3: TGTGCCAGCAGCGCCTGGGAGTTGGAGACCCAGTACTTC.

This clone was detected a few times. The chain couples TRBV5-4 to TRBJ1-1; unclear D gene. The CDR3 is made up of 14 amino acids. CDR1 and CDR2 (germline): SGHNT, YYREEE (reference sequence). V was clipped by 4 bases and J by 0 bases, with 10 bases between them. DNA for the CDR3: TGTGCCAGCAGCCCGCGGGCCCTGAACACTGAAGCTTTCTTT. Translation: CASSPRALNTEAFF.

The CDR3 region is CSVPPGGTYGYTF. CDR3 nucleotide sequence: TGCAGCGTTCCCCCCGGAGGAACTTATGGCTACACCTTC. The rearrangement links TRBV29-1 to TRBJ1-2; D remains ambiguous. This CDR3 spans 13 amino acids. V lost 5 bases to trimming and J lost 5 bases, with 15 bases between them. Germline loops: CDR1 SQVTM, CDR2 ANQGSEA. Full variable domain (rest looked up from reference TRBV29-1 and TRBJ1-2): SAVISQKPSRDICQRGTSLTIQCQVDSQVTMMFWYRQQPGQSLTLIATANQGSEATYESGFVIDKFPISRPNLTFSTLTVSNMSPEDSSIYLCSVPPGGTYGYTFGSGTRLTVV.

This chain uses TRBV6-1 with TRBJ2-7; TRBD2 aligns across 7 bases. CDR3 size: 15 residues. The germline V gene encodes CDR1 MNHNS and CDR2 SASEGT. Trimming removed 0 bases from V and 12 bases from J; junction bases left unmatched: 14. The CDR3 sequence is CASSEAYYRTSTWYF. The CDR3 bases are TGTGCCAGCAGTGAAGCCTATTATAGGACTAGTACGTGGTACTTC.

The V call is TRBV9, the J call TRBJ2-5, with D perhaps matching TRBD2 (6 bases). This CDR3 region has 22 residues. V lost 1 base and J 0 bases, leaving 31 bases between the germline ends. Germline CDR1 reads SGDLS; CDR2 reads YYNGEE. The CDR3 coding sequence is TGTGCCAGCAGCGTACGGGAGCGGCTCGCGTCTCGACCCCGAACGTACCAAGAGACCCAGTACTTC. Translated, it gives CASSVRERLASRPRTYQETQYF.

V gene TRBV6-5 combines with J gene TRBJ2-7; 7 bases align to TRBD1. Per the germline V gene, CDR1 is MNHEY and CDR2 is SVGAGI. V was clipped by 3 bases and J by 6 bases; unmatched bases: 8. The CDR3 spans 14 residues. This CDR3 reads CASSYTQGEVEQYF. CDR3 coding DNA: TGTGCCAGCAGTTATACCCAGGGGGAAGTCGAGCAGTACTTC.

In this sample, this clone turned up once. The DNA for the CDR3 is TGTGCCAGCATCAGCACAACTATTACAGATACGCAGTATTTT. Amino acids: CASISTTITDTQYF. The V call is TRBV2, the J call TRBJ2-3; D uncertain. The ends were cut back, 7 bases at V and 3 bases at J, with 14 bases in the middle. The CDR3 covers 14 residues. CDR1 and CDR2 (germline): SNHLY, FYNNEI.

The rearrangement joins TRBV6-5 to TRBJ2-7; D uncertain. Germline CDR1 MNHEY, CDR2 SVGAGI. The CDR3 runs to 11 residues. Trimming took 6 bases from V and 3 from J, leaving 6 bases between them. The CDR3 loop is CASRNIYEQYF. In DNA, the CDR3 is TGTGCCAGCAGGAACATCTACGAGCAGTACTTC.